One sample yielded the 22 T cell receptor beta chains listed below, sequenced in a study of patients and donors after allogeneic stem cell transplantation. TCRdb itself ran the RT-PCR reads through MiXCR, one entry per CDR3 protein. The sample shows over 150,000 distinct CDR3 sequences, 35% to 50% of them seen only once. Sample: blood, either unsorted or a sorted T cell fraction (not recorded which). The receptors shown here come from a human donor who was either an allogeneic HSCT recipient or a stem cell or donor lymphocyte infusion donor (not recorded which). It is not recorded whose cells these are; they may come from a transplant donor.

This clonotype was observed a handful of times. The chain couples TRBV30 to TRBJ1-1, with D perhaps TRBD1 (6 bases). V was trimmed by 0 bases and J by 10 bases, leaving 15 bases between them. The germline gives CDR1 GTSNPN, CDR2 SVGIG (reference sequence). The CDR3 sequence is 13 residues long. For the CDR3, the DNA is TGTGCCTGGAGTGTGCGGAGGCTGGGGGCAGCTTTCTTT. It is translated as CAWSVRRLGAAFF.

This clonotype has more than one count but fewer than ten. This chain connects TRBV6-6 to TRBJ1-5; TRBD1 matches 7 bases. Germline CDR1 is MNHNY and CDR2 is SVGAGI (reference sequence). The CDR3 has 15 amino acids. V lost 2 bases, J lost 4 bases, and 5 bases stayed unmatched. The CDR3 DNA reads TGTGCCAGCAGTTACCAGGGGGAAAATAATCAGCCCCAGCATTTT. Encoded protein: CASSYQGENNQPQHF.

J is TRBJ1-5 and V is TRBV20-1, with 9 bases fitting TRBD1. The CDR3 covers 15 residues. With 5 bases clipped from V and 8 bases from J, the junction kept 13 bases outside the gene matches. CDR1 and CDR2 (germline): DFQATT, SNEGSKA (reference sequence). CDR3 in DNA: TGCAGTGCTCTCACCGGGACAGGGATCTTGGAGCCCCAGCATTTT. This sequence encodes CSALTGTGILEPQHF.

This chain connects TRBV7-2 to TRBJ2-3, with 13 nucleotides matching TRBD2. The CDR3 runs to 18 residues. J was trimmed by 6 bases and V by 4 bases; bases with no gene match: 13. Germline V gene data show CDR1 as SGHTA and CDR2 as FQGNSA. For the CDR3, the DNA is TGTGCCAGCAGCTCCCTAATGACTAGCGGGAGGCTGTGGGATACGCAGTATTTT. It encodes CASSSLMTSGRLWDTQYF.

The chain employs TRBV7-9 and TRBJ2-7; 9 bases map to TRBD1. CDR1 is SEHNR, CDR2 FQNEAQ, per germline (reference sequence). CDR3 length: 14 residues. V was clipped by 2 bases and J by 3 bases; unmatched bases: 2. The CDR3 loop reads CASSLRTGDYEQYF. The CDR3 DNA sequence: TGTGCCAGCAGCTTACGGACAGGGGACTACGAGCAGTACTTC.

The chain carries TRBV29-1 and TRBJ2-5, with 13 bases identical to TRBD2. Per germline, CDR1 SQVTM and CDR2 ANQGSEA. V trimming: 4 bases; J trimming: 4 bases; junction bases outside the gene matches: 3. This CDR3 contains 14 residues. CDR3 loop: CSVGWTSGRETQYF. In DNA, the CDR3 is TGCAGCGTTGGTTGGACTAGCGGGAGAGAGACCCAGTACTTC.

The V gene is TRBV7-9, the J gene TRBJ1-2; D is uncertain. This CDR3 has 15 residues. Per germline, CDR1 SEHNR and CDR2 FQNEAQ (reference sequence). V shed 2 bases and J shed 4 bases, with 14 bases lying between them. The chain's CDR3 is CASSLSPASLYGYTF. The CDR3 DNA reads TGTGCCAGCAGCTTAAGTCCGGCTAGTCTCTATGGCTACACCTTC.

This clonotype was seen a handful of times. V gene TRBV4-3 combines with J gene TRBJ1-2, with unresolved D. The germline V gene encodes CDR1 LGHNA and CDR2 YSLEER. Trimming took off 0 bases at V and 3 bases at J, with 14 bases between the two ends. The CDR3 spans 16 residues. The CDR3 DNA is TGCGCCAGCAGCCAAGATCCCCCATTGGGAGACTATGGCTACACCTTC. It yields the protein CASSQDPPLGDYGYTF.

This clonotype has a count of ten or more. The rearrangement joins TRBV4-3 to TRBJ2-7; D unresolved. The CDR3 has 15 amino acids. Germline assignment: CDR1 LGHNA and CDR2 YSLEER. V was shortened by 1 base and J by 0 bases, with 10 bases between the two germline ends. CDR3 nucleotides: TGCGCCAGCAGCCAAGGGGCAGTGGTCTCCTACGAGCAGTACTTC. Protein sequence: CASSQGAVVSYEQYF.

V usage is TRBV3-1 and J usage is TRBJ2-3, with TRBD2 identical over 14 bases. CDR1 LGHDT and CDR2 YNNKEL come from the germline V gene (reference sequence). With V trimmed by 7 bases and J by 2 bases, 8 bases remained unmatched. The CDR3 spans 17 residues. CDR3 DNA sequence: TGTGCCAGCATCCGGACTAGCGGGAGGAGGGACACAGATACGCAGTATTTT. Its translation: CASIRTSGRRDTDTQYF.

The V gene is TRBV20-1, the J gene TRBJ1-2, with D uncertain. CDR3 length: 15 amino acids. Trimming pared 0 bases from V and 2 bases from J, leaving 13 bases between. In germline, CDR1 is DFQATT, CDR2 SNEGSKA (reference sequence). This CDR3 reads CSARDLDGPNYGYTF. The CDR3 DNA reads TGCAGTGCTAGAGATCTCGACGGTCCAAACTATGGCTACACCTTC.

The gene calls are TRBV13 and TRBJ2-1; TRBD1 matches at 8 bases. There are 16 residues in the CDR3. The germline V gene encodes CDR1 PRHDT and CDR2 FYEKMQ (reference sequence). Germline trimming cut 1 base from V and 4 bases from J; bases unmatched to any gene: 6. The CDR3, as DNA: TGTGCCAGCAGCTTAGTCAGGGGGCTTCGTTACAATGAGCAGTTCTTC. Translated, it gives CASSLVRGLRYNEQFF.

The chain uses TRBV14 and TRBJ1-4; TRBD1 matches at 7 bases. The V segment lost 3 bases and the J segment 7 bases; nucleotides outside the gene matches: 8. Germline loops: CDR1 SGHDN, CDR2 FVKESK. This CDR3 spans 15 amino acids. In DNA, the CDR3 is TGTGCCAGCAGCCAGTTACAGGGGTTGGGTGAAAAACTGTTTTTT. This codes for CASSQLQGLGEKLFF.

In its sample, this clonotype was seen a few times. J is TRBJ1-1 and V is TRBV4-3, with D tentatively TRBD1 (5 bases). Trimming stripped 3 bases from V and 1 base from J, with 24 bases between. CDR3 size: 19 residues. CDR1 and CDR2 from the germline V gene are LGHNA and YSLEER. CDR3 in amino acids: CASSHPLRGYKPRNTEAFF. In DNA, the CDR3 is TGCGCCAGCAGCCATCCCTTGAGGGGATACAAACCTCGGAACACTGAAGCTTTCTTT.

The chain carries TRBV6-2 or TRBV6-3 and TRBJ2-7; possible D gene TRBD2, 5 bases. Per germline, CDR1 MNHEY and CDR2 SVGEGT. The CDR3 contains 12 residues. The germline V and J ends were trimmed by 4 bases and 6 bases, with 10 bases remaining between them. The CDR3 region is CASSFLGVEQYF. CDR3 nucleotides: TGTGCCAGCAGTTTCCTCGGGGTCGAGCAGTACTTC.

The V call is TRBV9, the J call TRBJ2-1; TRBD2 matches 9 bases. This CDR3 is built from 15 residues. V lost 3 bases, J lost 7 bases, and 8 bases stayed unmatched. The germline V gene encodes CDR1 SGDLS and CDR2 YYNGEE. This CDR3 reads CASSETAGGLNEQFF. The CDR3 DNA reads TGTGCCAGCAGCGAAACCGCGGGAGGGTTGAATGAGCAGTTCTTC. The variable domain in full, with the rest retrieved from reference TRBV9 and TRBJ2-1, is DSGVTQTPKHLITATGQRVTLRCSPRSGDLSVYWYQQSLDQGLQFLIQYYNGEERAKGNILERFSAQQFPDLHSELNLSSLELGDSALYFCASSETAGGLNEQFFGPGTRLTVL.

This clonotype was counted once. The CDR3 coding sequence is TGCAGTGCTAGACCGACCGGGACAGAAGCTTTCTTT. This gives the protein CSARPTGTEAFF. The chain recombines TRBV20-1 with TRBJ1-1, with a weak D call TRBD1 (6 bases). Trimming took off 2 bases at V and 8 bases at J, with 12 bases between the two ends. This CDR3 contains 12 residues. Germline V gene sequence: CDR1 DFQATT, CDR2 SNEGSKA (reference sequence).

The chain links TRBV5-5 to TRBJ2-7; no clear D. Deletions cut 3 bases from V and 0 bases from J, with 16 bases between. This CDR3 spans 16 amino acids. CDR1 is SGHKS and CDR2 is YYEKEE in the germline V gene (reference sequence). The CDR3: CASSYEPRHGSYEQYF. CDR3 nucleotide sequence: TGTGCCAGCAGCTACGAGCCCCGACACGGCTCCTACGAGCAGTACTTC.

There are a few counts of this clonotype. V gene TRBV12-3 or TRBV12-4 combines with J gene TRBJ2-7; 10 positions match TRBD2. This CDR3 contains 15 residues. The ends lost 1 base at V and 4 bases at J; junction bases unmatched: 4. The CDR3 DNA reads as TGTGCCAGCAGTTTAGGGAGCGGGAGGGGTTACGAGCAGTACTTC. This gives the protein CASSLGSGRGYEQYF.

This chain connects TRBV20-1 to TRBJ2-7; TRBD2 aligns across 8 bases. The CDR3 has 14 amino acids. The V and J ends lost 5 bases and 2 bases, in that order; junction bases with no gene match: 8. Germline loops: CDR1 DFQATT, CDR2 SNEGSKA (reference sequence). CDR3: CSAPPAGAAYEQYF. The CDR3 nucleotides are TGCAGTGCTCCTCCAGCGGGGGCCGCCTACGAGCAGTACTTC.

V is TRBV7-6 and J is TRBJ2-7; 8 bases are shared with TRBD1. The germline V gene has CDR1 SGHVS and CDR2 FNYEAQ. CDR3 size: 15 residues. V lost 2 bases to trimming and J lost 3 bases; unmatched junction nucleotides: 6. In nucleotides, the CDR3 is TGTGCCAGCAGCTTAACGCCAGGACAGGGCTACGAGCAGTACTTC. This sequence encodes CASSLTPGQGYEQYF.

This clonotype showed up many times. The chain couples TRBV12-3 or TRBV12-4 to TRBJ1-5; D not resolved. Trimming cost V 3 bases and J 7 bases, with 10 bases left between them. This CDR3 is 13 amino acids long. CDR3: CASSFRVGQPQHF. CDR3 sequence (DNA): TGTGCCAGCAGTTTTAGAGTGGGACAGCCCCAGCATTTT.